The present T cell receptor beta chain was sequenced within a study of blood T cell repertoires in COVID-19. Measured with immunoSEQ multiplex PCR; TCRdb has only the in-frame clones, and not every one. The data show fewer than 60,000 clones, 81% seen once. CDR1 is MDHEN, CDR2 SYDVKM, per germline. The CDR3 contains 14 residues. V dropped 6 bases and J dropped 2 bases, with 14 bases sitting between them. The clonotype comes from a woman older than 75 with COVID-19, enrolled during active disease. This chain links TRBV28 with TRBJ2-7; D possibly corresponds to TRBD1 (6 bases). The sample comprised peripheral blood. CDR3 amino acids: CASRPTGITYEQYF. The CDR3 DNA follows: TGTGCCAGCAGGCCGACAGGCATTACCTACGAGCAGTACTTC.